This passage covers 21 T cell receptor beta chains from one sample sequenced in a study of CD8+CD57+ T cells in acquired aplastic anemia. The patients chosen for sequencing had shown expansion of CD8+CD57+ cells (detected by flow cytometry). Genomic DNA acted as the template from which TCR beta VDJ combination and CDR3 sequence profiling were carried out. TCRdb called the reads again in MiXCR, with one record for every CDR3 protein. The table has around 290,000 distinct CDR3 sequences, roughly 59% seen once. The sequenced material came from sorted CD4+, CD8+, or CD8+CD57+ T cells (not recorded which) from PBMCs. The receptors come from a human donor with aplastic anemia.

The chain links TRBV7-9 to TRBJ2-7; 8 bases are shared with TRBD1. Per the germline V gene, CDR1 is SEHNR and CDR2 is FQNEAQ (reference sequence). The CDR3 runs 15 residues. After removal of 10 bases from V and 5 bases from J, the junction contained 16 bases not matched to a gene. This CDR3 reads CATSDFRRGLDEQYF. Written as DNA, the CDR3 is TGTGCCACCAGTGATTTTCGCAGGGGGCTCGACGAGCAGTACTTC.

The chain carries TRBV20-1 and TRBJ2-2, with 8 bases fitting TRBD2. From germline, CDR1 is DFQATT and CDR2 SNEGSKA (reference sequence). The CDR3 has 16 residues. V trimming: 0 bases; J trimming: 7 bases; junction bases outside the gene matches: 10. This CDR3 is CSARDARGGTVGELFF. The CDR3 nucleotides are TGCAGTGCTAGAGACGCCCGGGGGGGCACGGTCGGGGAGCTGTTTTTT.

This clonotype turned up a few times. The J gene is TRBJ1-5, the V gene TRBV15, with D tentatively TRBD1 (6 bases). Germline CDR1 and CDR2: LNHNV and YYDKDF (reference sequence). Trimming removed 5 bases from V and 2 bases from J, with 13 bases in between. This CDR3 spans 15 amino acids. The CDR3, as DNA: TGTGCCACCAGCTTTTGGGCAGGGGGCAATCAGCCCCAGCATTTT. Protein sequence: CATSFWAGGNQPQHF.

This chain links TRBV24-1 with TRBJ2-2, with D maybe TRBD1 (5 bases). Looked up from germline, CDR1 is KGHDR and CDR2 is SFDVKD. This CDR3 has 17 amino acids. Deletions cut 4 bases from V and 8 bases from J, with 22 bases between. The DNA of the CDR3 is TGTGCCACCAGTGACGGCAGGGCAGGTCCGGTTCTTGGGGAGCTGTTTTTT. It specifies CATSDGRAGPVLGELFF.

This clonotype showed up many times. This chain connects TRBV12-3 or TRBV12-4 to TRBJ2-5; D possibly uses TRBD1 or TRBD2 (5 bases each). This CDR3 region has 14 residues. With 1 base removed from V and 2 bases from J, the gap between germline ends came to 8 bases. The CDR3 reads CASSLGREQETQYF. The CDR3 nucleotides are TGTGCCAGCAGTTTAGGCAGGGAGCAAGAGACCCAGTACTTC.

Of note for this clonotype: This may be a read error: a much more frequent sequence differs by one nucleotide. The chain has TRBV24-1 and TRBJ1-2; a possible D gene is TRBD1 (5 bases). CDR3 length: 15 amino acids. The germline gives CDR1 KGHDR, CDR2 SFDVKD. As DNA, the CDR3 is TGTGACAGCAGTTTTCATGGCAGGGAGAACTATGGCTACACCTTC. It translates to CDSSFHGRENYGYTF.

The V gene is TRBV19, the J gene TRBJ2-3; 8 bases fit TRBD1. With V trimmed by 9 bases and J by 2 bases, 7 bases remained unmatched. The CDR3 is 14 residues long. CDR1 and CDR2 (germline): LNHDA, SQIVND (reference sequence). The CDR3: CASHPGQVTDTQYF. DNA for the CDR3: TGTGCCAGCCATCCGGGACAGGTCACAGATACGCAGTATTTT.

The chain is built from TRBV7-2 and TRBJ2-7; 10 bases are a match to TRBD1. The germline gives CDR1 SGHTA, CDR2 FQGNSA. This CDR3 has 15 amino acids. V was clipped by 5 bases and J by 2 bases; unmatched bases: 6. The CDR3 spells CASSQAGQGTYEQYF. The CDR3 DNA reads TGTGCCAGCAGCCAAGCGGGACAGGGGACCTACGAGCAGTACTTC.

CDR3 sequence (DNA): TGCAGTGCTAGAGATTTTTCTGAAAAACTGTTTTTT. This translates into CSARDFSEKLFF. The chain links TRBV20-1 to TRBJ1-4; D unresolved. V dropped 0 bases and J dropped 7 bases, with 6 bases sitting between them. CDR1 and CDR2 from the germline V gene are DFQATT and SNEGSKA (reference sequence). This CDR3 has 12 amino acids.

The count of this clonotype is one. The chain carries TRBV2 and TRBJ2-7; D is possibly TRBD1 or TRBD2 (5 bases each). Germline V gives CDR1 SNHLY, CDR2 FYNNEI. V lost 8 bases and J lost 6, with 8 bases in between. The CDR3 consists of 10 residues. Here the CDR3 DNA reads TGTGCCAGCTCGGGGCCCGAGCAGTACTTC. Protein product: CASSGPEQYF.

This sequence joins TRBV10-3 and TRBJ2-5; TRBD1 matches 8 bases. The length of the CDR3 is 16 residues. The V segment lost 2 bases and the J segment 2 bases; nucleotides outside the gene matches: 7. Germline assignment: CDR1 ENHRY and CDR2 SYGVKD. As DNA, the CDR3 is TGTGCCATCAGTGAGCACTCCGGGACAGGACAAGAGACCCAGTACTTC. It is translated as CAISEHSGTGQETQYF.

A single count supports this clonotype. This rearrangement joins TRBV5-6 to TRBJ1-1; no clear D gene. This CDR3 has 15 amino acids. Germline assignment: CDR1 SGHDT and CDR2 YYEEEE. V lost 4 bases to trimming and J lost 5 bases, with 18 bases between them. The CDR3 nucleotides are TGTGCCAGCAGCATGAAGTACAGCGGAAGGACTGAAGCTTTCTTT. Encoded protein: CASSMKYSGRTEAFF.

The V and J genes are TRBV4-2 and TRBJ1-5; D is perhaps TRBD1 (6 bases). Per germline, CDR1 LGHNA and CDR2 YNFKEQ. Trimming cost V 1 base and J 2 bases, with 6 bases left between them. This CDR3 is built from 14 residues. The CDR3 DNA is TGTGCCAGCAGCCAAGGACAGGGCAATCAGCCCCAGCATTTT. As protein: CASSQGQGNQPQHF.

The sample holds a few counts of this clonotype. J is TRBJ2-7 and V is TRBV7-9; TRBD2 might be the D (5 bases). The CDR3 sequence is 14 residues long. Germline CDR1 SEHNR, CDR2 FQNEAQ (reference sequence). The V end was cut by 5 bases, the J end by 6 bases, with 17 bases between. CDR3 residues: CASSDGLGSTEQYF. CDR3 coding DNA: TGTGCCAGCAGCGACGGACTTGGATCGACCGAGCAGTACTTC.

CDR3: CSARTRYEQYF. DNA for the CDR3: TGCAGTGCTAGGACCAGGTACGAGCAGTACTTC. The chain is built from TRBV20-1 and TRBJ2-7; D remains ambiguous. This CDR3 region has 11 residues. V was shortened by 3 bases and J by 4 bases, with 7 bases between the two germline ends. Germline assignment: CDR1 DFQATT and CDR2 SNEGSKA (reference sequence).

This clonotype has just a few counts. The chain combines TRBV2 with TRBJ1-1, with D uncertain. Germline V gives CDR1 SNHLY, CDR2 FYNNEI. Trimming took 6 bases from V and 0 from J, leaving 11 bases between them. The CDR3 runs to 14 residues. CDR3: CASRPGRLNTEAFF. CDR3 DNA: TGTGCCAGCAGACCAGGACGGCTGAACACTGAAGCTTTCTTT.

This clonotype was detected only a few times. The gene calls are TRBV5-6 and TRBJ1-2, with a tentative D call TRBD1 (6 bases). CDR1 is SGHDT, CDR2 YYEEEE, per germline. The CDR3 length is 14 residues. V lost 0 bases, J lost 3 bases, and 9 bases lay in between. CDR3 loop: CASSLVRTDYGYTF. As DNA, the CDR3 is TGTGCCAGCAGCTTGGTTCGGACAGACTATGGCTACACCTTC.

This chain links TRBV7-9 with TRBJ2-5; 8 nucleotides match TRBD2. The germline CDR1 and CDR2 sequences are SEHNR and FQNEAQ (reference sequence). This CDR3 is 16 amino acids long. The V gene end was trimmed by 2 bases and the J gene end by 4 bases; junction bases not matched to a gene: 9. For the CDR3, the DNA is TGTGCCAGCAGCTTACTTTCTCGAAGCGGGGGAGAGACCCAGTACTTC. Translation: CASSLLSRSGGETQYF. Full variable domain (missing parts from reference TRBV7-9 and TRBJ2-5): DTGVSQNPRHKITKRGQNVTFRCDPISEHNRLYWYRQTLGQGPEFLTYFQNEAQLEKSRLLSDRFSAERPKGSFSTLEIQRTEQGDSAMYLCASSLLSRSGGETQYFGPGTRLLVL.

This clonotype was recorded only once. The CDR3 reads CAVPRENHVETQYF. The CDR3 bases are TGTGCCGTCCCCCGGGAAAACCACGTTGAGACCCAGTACTTC. The chain employs TRBV7-9 and TRBJ2-5, with D possibly being TRBD2 (5 bases). CDR1 is SEHNR, CDR2 FQNEAQ, per germline (reference sequence). The CDR3 has 14 amino acids. V shed 11 bases and J shed 5 bases, with 21 bases lying between them.

A remark on this clonotype: Germline is not matched at one junction end, which may reflect a read error. The chain combines TRBV24-1 with TRBJ1-1, with 9 bases that match TRBD1. The CDR3 extends over 17 amino acids. The V gene's germline CDR1 is KGHDR and CDR2 SFDVKD. The CDR3 nucleotides read TGTGCCGCCAGTGATTTCAAGGAAGGGACAGGGAAAATTTCAGCTTTCTTT. Amino acid sequence: CAASDFKEGTGKISAFF.

This clonotype was detected only a few times. The rearrangement links TRBV14 to TRBJ2-7; no clear D. The V gene lost 2 bases and the J gene lost 4 bases, with 6 bases spanning the gap. The CDR3 is 12 amino acids. Germline CDR1 is SGHDN and CDR2 is FVKESK. In DNA form, the CDR3 reads TGTGCCAGCAGCCAAATTGGTTACGAGCAGTACTTC. It codes for CASSQIGYEQYF.